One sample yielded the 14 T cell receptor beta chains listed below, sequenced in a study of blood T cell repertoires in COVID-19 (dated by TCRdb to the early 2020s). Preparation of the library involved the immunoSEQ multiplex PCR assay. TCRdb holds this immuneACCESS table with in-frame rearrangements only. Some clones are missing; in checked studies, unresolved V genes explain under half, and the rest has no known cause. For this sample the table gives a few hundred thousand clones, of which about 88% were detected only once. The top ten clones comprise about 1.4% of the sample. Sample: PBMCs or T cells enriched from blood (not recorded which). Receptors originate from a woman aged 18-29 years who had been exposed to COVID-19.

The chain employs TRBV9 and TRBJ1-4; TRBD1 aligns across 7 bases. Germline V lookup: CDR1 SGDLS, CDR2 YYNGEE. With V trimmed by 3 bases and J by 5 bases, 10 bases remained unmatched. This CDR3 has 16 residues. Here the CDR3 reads CASSEMQGVGNEKLFF. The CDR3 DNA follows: TGTGCCAGCAGCGAGATGCAGGGGGTAGGGAATGAAAAACTGTTTTTT.

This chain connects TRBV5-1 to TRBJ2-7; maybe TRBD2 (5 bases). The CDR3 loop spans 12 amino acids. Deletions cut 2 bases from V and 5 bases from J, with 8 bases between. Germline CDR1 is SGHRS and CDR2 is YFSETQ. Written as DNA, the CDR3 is TGCGCCAGCAGCTTTGTCGGGGACGAGCAGTACTTC. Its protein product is CASSFVGDEQYF.

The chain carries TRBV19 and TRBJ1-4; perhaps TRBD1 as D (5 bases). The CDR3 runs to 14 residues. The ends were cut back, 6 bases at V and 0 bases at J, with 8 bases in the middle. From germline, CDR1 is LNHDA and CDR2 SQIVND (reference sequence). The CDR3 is CASRSGTTNEKLFF. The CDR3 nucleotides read TGTGCCAGTAGATCAGGGACAACTAATGAAAAACTGTTTTTT.

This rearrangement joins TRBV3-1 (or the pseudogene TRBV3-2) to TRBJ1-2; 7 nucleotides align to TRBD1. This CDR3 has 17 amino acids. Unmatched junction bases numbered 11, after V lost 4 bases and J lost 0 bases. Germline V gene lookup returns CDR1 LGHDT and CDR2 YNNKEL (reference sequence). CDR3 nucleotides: TGTGCCAGCAGCCGGAACTCCGGGACAGCGACTAACTATGGCTACACCTTC. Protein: CASSRNSGTATNYGYTF.

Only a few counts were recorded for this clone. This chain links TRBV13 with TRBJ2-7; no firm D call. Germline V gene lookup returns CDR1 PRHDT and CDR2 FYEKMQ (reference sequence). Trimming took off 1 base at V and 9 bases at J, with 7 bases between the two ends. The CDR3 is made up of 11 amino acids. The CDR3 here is CASSLEARQYF. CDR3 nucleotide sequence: TGTGCCAGCAGCTTAGAAGCACGGCAGTACTTC.

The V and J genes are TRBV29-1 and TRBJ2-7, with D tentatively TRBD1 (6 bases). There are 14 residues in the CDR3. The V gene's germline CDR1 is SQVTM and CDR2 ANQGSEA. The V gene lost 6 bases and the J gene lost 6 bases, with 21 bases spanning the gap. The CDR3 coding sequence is TGCAGCGTCCTAGGACAGTCCGGGATTAGCGAGCAGTACTTC. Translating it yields CSVLGQSGISEQYF.

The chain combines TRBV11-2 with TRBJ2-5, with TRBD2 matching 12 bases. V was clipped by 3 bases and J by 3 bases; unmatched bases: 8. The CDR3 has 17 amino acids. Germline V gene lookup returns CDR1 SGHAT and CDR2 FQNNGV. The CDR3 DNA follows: TGTGCCAGCAGCTTCCGGCTAGCGGGAGGGCGGGAAGAGACCCAGTACTTC. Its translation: CASSFRLAGGREETQYF.

The DNA of the CDR3 is TGTGCCAGCACCCGAAAGGGGCAGGGGGGATTGAACACTGAAGCTTTCTTT. This gives the protein CASTRKGQGGLNTEAFF. The chain links TRBV27 to TRBJ1-1, with 7 nucleotides matching TRBD1. J gave up 0 bases and V 7 bases, and 14 bases lay outside the gene matches. The germline CDR1 and CDR2 sequences are MNHEY and SMNVEV (reference sequence). CDR3 length equals 17 residues.

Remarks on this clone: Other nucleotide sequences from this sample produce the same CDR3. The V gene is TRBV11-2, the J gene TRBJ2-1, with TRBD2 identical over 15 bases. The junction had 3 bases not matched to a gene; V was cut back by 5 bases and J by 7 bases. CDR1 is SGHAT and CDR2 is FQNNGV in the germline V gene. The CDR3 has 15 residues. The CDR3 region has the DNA TGTGCCAGCAGCCTGGGACTAGCGGGAGGAAATGAGCAGTTCTTC. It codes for CASSLGLAGGNEQFF.

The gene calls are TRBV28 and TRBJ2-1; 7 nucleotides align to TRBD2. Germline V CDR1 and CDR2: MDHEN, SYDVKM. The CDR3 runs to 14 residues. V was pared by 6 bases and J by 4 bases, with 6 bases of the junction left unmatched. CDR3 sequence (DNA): TGTGCCAGCAGCCCTGGGGGGGGGTACAATGAGCAGTTCTTC. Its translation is CASSPGGGYNEQFF. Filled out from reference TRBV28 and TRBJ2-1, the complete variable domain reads DVKVTQSSRYLVKRTGEKVFLECVQDMDHENMFWYRQDPGLGLRLIYFSYDVKMKEKGDIPEGYSVSREKKERFSLILESASTNQTSMYLCASSPGGGYNEQFFGPGTRLTVL.

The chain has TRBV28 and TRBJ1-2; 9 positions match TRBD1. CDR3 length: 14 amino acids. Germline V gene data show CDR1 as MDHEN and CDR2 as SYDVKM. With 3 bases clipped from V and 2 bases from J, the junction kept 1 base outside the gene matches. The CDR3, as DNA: TGTGCCAGCAGTTTGACAGGGGGGAACTATGGCTACACCTTC. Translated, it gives CASSLTGGNYGYTF.

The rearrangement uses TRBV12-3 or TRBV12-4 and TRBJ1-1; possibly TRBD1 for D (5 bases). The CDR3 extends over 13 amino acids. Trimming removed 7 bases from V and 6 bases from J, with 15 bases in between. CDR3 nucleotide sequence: TGTGCCAGCAAAGGAGGGGTTGGAGCTGAAGCTTTCTTT. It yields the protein CASKGGVGAEAFF.

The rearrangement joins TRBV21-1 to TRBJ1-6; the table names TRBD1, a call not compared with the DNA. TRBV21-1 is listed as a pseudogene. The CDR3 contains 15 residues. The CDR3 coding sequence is TGTGCCAGCAGCAAGCGGGACAGGTTTAATTCACCCCTCCACTTT. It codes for CASSKRDRFNSPLHF.

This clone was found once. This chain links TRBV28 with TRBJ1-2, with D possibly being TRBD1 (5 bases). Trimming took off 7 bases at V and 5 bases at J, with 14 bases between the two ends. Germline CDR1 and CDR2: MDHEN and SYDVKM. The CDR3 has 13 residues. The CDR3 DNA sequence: TGTGCCAGCAAGAGACGGGGGTCTTATGGCTACACCTTC. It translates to CASKRRGSYGYTF.